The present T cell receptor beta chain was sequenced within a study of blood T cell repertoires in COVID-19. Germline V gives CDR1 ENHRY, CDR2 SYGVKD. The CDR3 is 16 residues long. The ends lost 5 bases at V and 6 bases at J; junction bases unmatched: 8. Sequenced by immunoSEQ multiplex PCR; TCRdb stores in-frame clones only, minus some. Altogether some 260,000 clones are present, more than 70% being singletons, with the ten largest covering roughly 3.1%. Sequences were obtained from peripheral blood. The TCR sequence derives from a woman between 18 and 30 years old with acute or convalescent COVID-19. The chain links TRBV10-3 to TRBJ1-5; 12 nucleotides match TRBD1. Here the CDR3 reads CAISPSGTGGGQPQHF. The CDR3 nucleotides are TGTGCCATCAGTCCCTCCGGGACAGGGGGCGGTCAGCCCCAGCATTTT.